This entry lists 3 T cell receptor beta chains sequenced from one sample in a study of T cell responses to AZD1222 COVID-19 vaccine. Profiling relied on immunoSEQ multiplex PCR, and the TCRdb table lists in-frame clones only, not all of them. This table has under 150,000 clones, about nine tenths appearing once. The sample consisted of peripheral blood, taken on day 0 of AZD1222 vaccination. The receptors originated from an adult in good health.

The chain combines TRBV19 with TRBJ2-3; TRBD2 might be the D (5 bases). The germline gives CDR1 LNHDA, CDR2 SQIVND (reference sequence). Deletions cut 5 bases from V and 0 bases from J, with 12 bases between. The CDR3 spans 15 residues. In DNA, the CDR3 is TGTGCCAGTAGTGAGCGGAGCTCTAGCACAGATACGCAGTATTTT. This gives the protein CASSERSSSTDTQYF.

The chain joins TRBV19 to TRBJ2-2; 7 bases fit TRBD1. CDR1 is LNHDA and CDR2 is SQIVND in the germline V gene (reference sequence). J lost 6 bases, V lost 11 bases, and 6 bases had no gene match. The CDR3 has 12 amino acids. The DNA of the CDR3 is TGTGCCGGACAGGTCCCGTCCGGGGAGCTGTTTTTT. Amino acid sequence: CAGQVPSGELFF. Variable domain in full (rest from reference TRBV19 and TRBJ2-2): DGGITQSPKYLFRKEGQNVTLSCEQNLNHDAMYWYRQDPGQGLRLIYYSQIVNDFQKGDIAEGYSVSREKKESFPLTVTSAQKNPTAFYLCAGQVPSGELFFGEGSRLTVL.

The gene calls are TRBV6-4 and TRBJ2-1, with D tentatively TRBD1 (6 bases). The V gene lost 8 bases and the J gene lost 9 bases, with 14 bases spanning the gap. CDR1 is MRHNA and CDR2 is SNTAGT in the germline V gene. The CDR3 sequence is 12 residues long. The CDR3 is CASGYRDGEQFF. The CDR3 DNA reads TGTGCCAGCGGATACAGGGACGGTGAGCAGTTCTTC.